This T cell receptor (beta chain) was recorded in a study of Graves' ophthalmopathy and Graves' hyperthyroidism. Study results and limitations: Ophthalmopathy progression was predicted with about 71% sensitivity and 72% to 80% specificity.

This clonotype occurred a few times. Its antigen is currently unknown. The TCR beta CDR3 regions underwent amplification from RNA transcripts. HTBI primers were employed in first-round RT-PCR, then a second-round multiplex PCR followed. One entry per CDR3 protein, called by TCRdb with MiXCR from the multiplex PCR reads. This table has around 1,000,000 distinct CDR3 sequences, roughly 35% appearing once. J was trimmed by 2 bases and V by 4 bases; bases with no gene match: 5. CDR1 and CDR2 from the germline V gene are SGHDN and FVKESK. CDR3 length: 15 amino acids. This TCR came from an adult man with Graves' hyperthyroidism. The sample comprised peripheral blood or thyroid tissue (not recorded which). The rearrangement links TRBV14 to TRBJ1-3; 7 nucleotides match TRBD1. CDR3 sequence (DNA): TGTGCCAGCAGCCGCAGGGGGTGGACTGGAAACACCATATATTTT. It translates to CASSRRGWTGNTIYF.